What follows describes a single T cell receptor beta chain. CDR1 SGHAT and CDR2 FQDESV come from the germline V gene (reference sequence). This CDR3 has 15 residues. The trim removed 1 base at V and 4 bases at J, leaving 4 bases unmatched. This entry belongs to a study of CD8+CD57+ T cells in acquired aplastic anemia. Across the whole study: DNA from sorted CD4+ and CD8+ cells averaged roughly 3.2 ug.

An expansion of CD8+CD57+ cells by flow cytometry had been shown in patients chosen for sequencing. Patients were therapy-naive when their blood was sampled. TCR beta VDJ combinations and CDR3 sequences were profiled from genomic DNA. In TCRdb, the reads were re-called with MiXCR into one record per CDR3 protein. The top ten clones hold approximately 12% of a sample with fewer than 200,000 distinct CDR3 sequences, about 50% of them seen once. The rearrangement links TRBV11-1 to TRBJ2-3; 8 nucleotides match TRBD1. What was sequenced was sorted CD4+, CD8+, or CD8+CD57+ T cells (not recorded which) from PBMCs. The source of this sequence is a human donor with aplastic anemia. This CDR3 is CASSLGTGQADTQYF. CDR3 DNA sequence: TGTGCCAGCAGCTTAGGGACAGGGCAAGCAGATACGCAGTATTTT. The variable domain in full, with the rest retrieved from reference TRBV11-1 and TRBJ2-3, is EAEVAQSPRYKITEKSQAVAFWCDPISGHATLYWYRQILGQGPELLVQFQDESVVDDSQLPKDRFSAERLKGVDSTLKIQPAELGDSAMYLCASSLGTGQADTQYFGPGTRLTVL.